This T cell receptor beta chain was profiled in a study of long-term antiretroviral therapy in people with HIV. There was at least one pre-ART PBMC sample for each donor, plus at least two post-ART PBMC samples. A word on this clone: Antigen specificity is unknown.

Whole-study results and caveats: Clonal expansions arising prior to ART prevailed in the repertoire at every time point. In samples taken after ART, diversity increased but remained below transplant donor control levels. HIV repertoires showed narrower CDR3 length ranges than controls.

Germline V gene sequence: CDR1 MNHNS, CDR2 SASEGT. The length of the CDR3 is 14 residues. Trimming stripped 8 bases from V and 4 bases from J, with 14 bases between. Researchers ran immunoSEQ v3.0 at survey level. Sequenced by immunoSEQ multiplex PCR; TCRdb stores in-frame clones only, minus some. This sample has around 20,000 clones, with roughly 78% found just once. The receptor was derived from a man younger than 30 with HIV. The chain carries TRBV6-1 and TRBJ2-2; D is unresolved. Sample: unsorted PBMCs, taken at the start of antiretroviral therapy, before treatment. CDR3 sequence: CASGFEEFTGELFF. CDR3 nucleotide sequence: TGTGCCAGCGGTTTCGAGGAATTCACCGGGGAGCTGTTTTTT.